Presented here are 28 T cell receptor beta chains from one specimen sequenced in a study of blood T cell repertoires in COVID-19. Data came from immunoSEQ multiplex PCR; TCRdb stores just in-frame clones and leaves some out. The sample records roughly 9,000 clones, less than 90% being singletons. Sequencing input: peripheral blood. The receptors come from a man aged 55-75 years with acute or convalescent COVID-19.

The rearrangement links TRBV19 to TRBJ1-5, with a tentative D call TRBD1 (5 bases). Germline CDR1 reads LNHDA; CDR2 reads SQIVND (reference sequence). V was cut by 7 bases and J by 1 base, with 23 bases left in between. The CDR3 sequence is 18 residues long. The CDR3 sequence is CASTIRGWADASNQPQHF. CDR3 nucleotide sequence: TGTGCCAGTACCATAAGGGGTTGGGCCGACGCCAGCAATCAGCCCCAGCATTTT.

The V gene is TRBV5-4, the J gene TRBJ1-1; D possibly corresponds to TRBD1 (6 bases). CDR1 SGHNT and CDR2 YYREEE come from the germline V gene (reference sequence). CDR3 size: 14 residues. Between the trimmed V and J ends, which lost 6 bases and 0 bases, there was a span of 12 bases. The CDR3, as DNA: TGTGCCAGCACCTATGGACAGCTGAACACTGAAGCTTTCTTT. It specifies CASTYGQLNTEAFF.

This clone was detected once. This chain connects TRBV14 to TRBJ2-3, with 11 bases matching TRBD2. V lost 0 bases, J lost 4 bases, and 6 bases stayed unmatched. The CDR3 spans 17 residues. CDR1 is SGHDN, CDR2 FVKESK, per germline. The CDR3 DNA follows: TGTGCCAGCAGCCAAGATTTTCCACTAGCGGGAGCAGATACGCAGTATTTT. Translation gives CASSQDFPLAGADTQYF.

V is TRBV6-5 and J is TRBJ1-5; D perhaps matches TRBD1 (6 bases). Germline V CDR1 and CDR2: MNHEY, SVGAGI. The CDR3 extends over 15 amino acids. V lost 4 bases and J lost 4, with 14 bases in between. CDR3 loop: CASSSIRDTNQPQHF. CDR3 bases: TGTGCCAGCAGTTCAATCCGGGACACAAATCAGCCCCAGCATTTT.

The J gene is TRBJ1-5, the V gene TRBV2, with 8 positions matching TRBD1. J lost 6 bases, V lost 7 bases, and 8 bases had no gene match. The CDR3 is made up of 14 amino acids. Per the germline V gene, CDR1 is SNHLY and CDR2 is FYNNEI. CDR3 loop: CASNGQGAAQPQHF. CDR3 in DNA: TGTGCCAGCAATGGGCAGGGGGCGGCTCAGCCCCAGCATTTT.

The chain links TRBV10-2 to TRBJ2-2, with 7 bases fitting TRBD2. Trimming at V came to 8 bases and at J to 4 bases, leaving 7 bases not matched to a gene. The CDR3 extends over 14 amino acids. Germline CDR1 and CDR2: WSHSY and SAAADI. Here the CDR3 reads CASGEGGSTGELFF. The CDR3 DNA follows: TGCGCCAGCGGGGAGGGAGGGAGCACCGGGGAGCTGTTTTTT.

The gene calls are TRBV19 and TRBJ2-2; the D is unclear. The V and J ends lost 6 bases and 4 bases respectively, with 18 bases between them. The germline CDR1 and CDR2 sequences are LNHDA and SQIVND (reference sequence). The CDR3 runs 16 residues. CDR3 sequence: CASSPSASGGTGELFF. CDR3 DNA: TGTGCCAGTAGCCCTTCGGCCTCAGGTGGCACCGGGGAGCTGTTTTTT.

This chain links TRBV29-1 with TRBJ1-1; perhaps TRBD1 as D (5 bases). The CDR3 sequence is 17 residues long. Germline CDR1 is SQVTM and CDR2 is ANQGSEA. Trimming took off 6 bases at V and 6 bases at J, with 29 bases between the two ends. The CDR3 reads CSVDRYFTTRGRAEAFF. The CDR3 coding sequence is TGCAGCGTGGATAGGTACTTTACGACAAGGGGTAGGGCTGAAGCTTTCTTT.

V and J are TRBV7-8 and TRBJ2-1; 7 bases align to TRBD2. The CDR3 totals 18 residues. Losses at the gene ends were 1 base for V and 5 bases for J; bases not matched to a gene: 14. CDR1 and CDR2 from the germline V gene are SGHVS and FQNEAQ. The CDR3 reads CASSLGLLPGGINNEQFF. The CDR3 nucleotides read TGTGCCAGCAGCTTAGGCCTTCTGCCCGGGGGGATCAACAATGAGCAGTTCTTC.

V usage is TRBV30 and J usage is TRBJ1-3; D is perhaps TRBD1 (6 bases). Trimming removed 5 bases from V and 0 bases from J, with 14 bases in between. This CDR3 has 15 residues. The germline CDR1 and CDR2 sequences are GTSNPN and SVGIG (reference sequence). CDR3 nucleotides: TGTGCCTGGCGGGGACATTCCCCCTCTGGAAACACCATATATTTT. Protein sequence: CAWRGHSPSGNTIYF. Drawing the rest from reference TRBV30 and TRBJ1-3, the complete variable domain is SQTIHQWPATLVQPVGSPLSLECTVEGTSNPNLYWYRQAAGRGLQLLFYSVGIGQISSEVPQNLSASRPQDRQFILSSKKLLLSDSGFYLCAWRGHSPSGNTIYFGEGSWLTVV.

This clone showed up just once. J is TRBJ2-1 and V is TRBV3-1 (or the pseudogene TRBV3-2), with TRBD2 identical over 11 bases. CDR1 is LGHDT and CDR2 is YNNKEL in the germline V gene (reference sequence). V shed 3 bases and J 7 bases; nucleotides not matched to a gene: 8. The CDR3 contains 16 residues. In DNA, the CDR3 is TGTGCCAGCAGCCACCCAATAGCGGGGGGGATAAATGAGCAGTTCTTC. This translates into CASSHPIAGGINEQFF.

The rearrangement uses TRBV9 and TRBJ1-1; D ambiguous. The germline gives CDR1 SGDLS, CDR2 YYNGEE. The CDR3 has 14 amino acids. V lost 0 bases and J lost 2, with 8 bases in between. The CDR3 DNA is TGTGCCAGCAGCGTAGGGCCTCTTAACACTGAAGCTTTCTTT. It translates to CASSVGPLNTEAFF.

The chain recombines TRBV15 with TRBJ2-1; D perhaps matches TRBD2 (6 bases). CDR1 and CDR2 (germline): LNHNV, YYDKDF (reference sequence). V was trimmed by 5 bases and J by 2 bases, leaving 16 bases between them. The CDR3 totals 16 residues. This chain's CDR3 is CATSAVAGITYNEQFF. CDR3 bases: TGTGCCACCAGCGCAGTGGCGGGAATTACCTACAATGAGCAGTTCTTC.

The chain combines TRBV5-5 with TRBJ1-1; 8 nucleotides align to TRBD1. This CDR3 spans 15 amino acids. The J segment lost 3 bases and the V segment lost 3 bases, leaving 7 bases of the junction unmatched. Germline assignment: CDR1 SGHKS and CDR2 YYEKEE (reference sequence). This chain's CDR3 is CASSWSGQGDTEAFF. The CDR3 region has the DNA TGTGCCAGCAGCTGGTCCGGACAGGGAGACACTGAAGCTTTCTTT.

The CDR3 DNA follows: TGCGCCAGCAGCTTGGTGGGACAGGGTTTCAGACTGAACACTGAAGCTTTCTTT. It specifies CASSLVGQGFRLNTEAFF. This chain joins TRBV5-1 and TRBJ1-1; 9 bases match TRBD1. The V segment lost 0 bases and the J segment 0 bases; nucleotides outside the gene matches: 9. Germline V gene data show CDR1 as SGHRS and CDR2 as YFSETQ. This CDR3 has 18 amino acids. The full variable domain, with the rest looked up from reference TRBV5-1 and TRBJ1-1, is KAGVTQTPRYLIKTRGQQVTLSCSPISGHRSVSWYQQTPGQGLQFLFEYFSETQRNKGNFPGRFSGRQFSNSRSEMNVSTLELGDSALYLCASSLVGQGFRLNTEAFFGQGTRLTVV.

The chain is built from TRBV25-1 and TRBJ2-3; maybe TRBD1 (6 bases). Germline CDR1 is MGHDK and CDR2 is SYGVNS. CDR3 length: 13 residues. V gave up 7 bases and J gave up 0 bases, with 8 bases separating them. CDR3 bases: TGTGCCAGCATGGACAGTAGCACAGATACGCAGTATTTT. It codes for CASMDSSTDTQYF.

CDR3 loop: CASSLSESAPLHF. As DNA, the CDR3 is TGTGCCAGCAGTTTAAGTGAGAGTGCACCCCTCCACTTT. The genes are TRBV27 and TRBJ1-6; D ambiguous. V gave up 2 bases and J gave up 11 bases, with 10 bases separating them. Germline V gene data show CDR1 as MNHEY and CDR2 as SMNVEV (reference sequence). This CDR3 has 13 residues.

The chain couples TRBV30 to TRBJ2-2; 14 bases are shared with TRBD2. Germline V gene lookup returns CDR1 GTSNPN and CDR2 SVGIG (reference sequence). Germline trimming cut 7 bases from V and 7 bases from J; bases unmatched to any gene: 5. The CDR3 loop spans 14 amino acids. The CDR3 spells CALGTSGRVGELFF. In DNA form, the CDR3 reads TGTGCCTTAGGGACTAGCGGGAGAGTCGGGGAGCTGTTTTTT.

Concerning this clone: A read error may produce the germline difference seen at one junction end. The V and J genes are TRBV19 and TRBJ2-7; perhaps TRBD1 as D (6 bases). The CDR3 contains 13 residues. Per the germline V gene, CDR1 is LNHDA and CDR2 is SQIVND (reference sequence). CDR3 in amino acids: CASSRTGSSEQYF. The CDR3 region has the DNA TGTGCCAGTAGCCGAACAGGGTCCTCCGAGCAGTACTTC.

The chain is built from TRBV28 and TRBJ1-1; tentative D call: TRBD1 (6 bases). Trimming cost V 5 bases and J 5 bases, with 15 bases left between them. Looked up from germline, CDR1 is MDHEN and CDR2 is SYDVKM. There are 14 residues in the CDR3. The CDR3 is CASSLRGRGTEAFF. CDR3 nucleotide sequence: TGTGCCAGCAGTCTGCGGGGGCGGGGTACTGAAGCTTTCTTT.

V is TRBV19 and J is TRBJ1-2; maybe TRBD1 (5 bases). The CDR3 extends over 16 amino acids. Germline CDR1 and CDR2: LNHDA and SQIVND (reference sequence). V was cut by 4 bases and J by 4 bases, with 19 bases left in between. The CDR3, as DNA: TGTGCCAGTAGTACCGCCCGGGCAGGGTATCGCTATGGCTACACCTTC. It translates to CASSTARAGYRYGYTF.

The J gene is TRBJ1-3, the V gene TRBV7-8; 9 bases fit TRBD1. In germline, CDR1 is SGHVS, CDR2 FQNEAQ. This CDR3 has 15 residues. V lost 5 bases, J lost 4 bases, and 6 bases stayed unmatched. The CDR3 DNA reads TGTGCCAGCAGCCAGGGGACAGGGCTAGGAAACACCATATATTTT. Protein product: CASSQGTGLGNTIYF.

The chain couples TRBV10-2 to TRBJ1-1, with TRBD1 matching over 7 bases. Germline lookup yields CDR1 WSHSY and CDR2 SAAADI. This CDR3 is built from 14 residues. V shed 6 bases, J shed 2 bases, and the junction held 6 bases outside the gene matches. CDR3 sequence: CASRGGQFNTEAFF. The CDR3 DNA sequence: TGCGCCAGCAGGGGGGGACAGTTTAACACTGAAGCTTTCTTT.

This clone occurred a few times. The rearrangement links TRBV5-5 to TRBJ2-7; 10 positions agree with TRBD1. CDR1 is SGHKS, CDR2 YYEKEE, per germline (reference sequence). The trim removed 4 bases at V and 4 bases at J, leaving 11 bases unmatched. The CDR3 length is 16 residues. CDR3: CASSGPTGTGAYEQYF. CDR3 in DNA: TGTGCCAGCAGCGGGCCGACCGGGACAGGGGCGTACGAGCAGTACTTC.

The V gene is TRBV7-3, the J gene TRBJ2-1; 10 bases align to TRBD2. Germline CDR1 and CDR2: SGHTA and FQGTGA. V lost 3 bases and J lost 8; bases outside the gene matches: 4. This CDR3 is 14 amino acids long. The CDR3 DNA follows: TGTGCCAGCAGCTTTAGCGGGGGGCGGGATGAGCAGTTCTTC. It yields the protein CASSFSGGRDEQFF. Filled out from reference TRBV7-3 and TRBJ2-1, the complete variable domain reads GAGVSQTPSNKVTEKGKYVELRCDPISGHTALYWYRQSLGQGPEFLIYFQGTGAADDSGLPNDRFFAVRPEGSVSTLKIQRTERGDSAVYLCASSFSGGRDEQFFGPGTRLTVL.

The V gene is TRBV7-8, the J gene TRBJ2-3; D unresolved. There are 12 residues in the CDR3. Germline V gene sequence: CDR1 SGHVS, CDR2 FQNEAQ. Trimming shortened V by 5 bases and J by 2 bases, and 5 bases separated the two germline ends. The CDR3: CASSHFTDTQYF. Here the CDR3 DNA reads TGTGCCAGCAGCCACTTCACAGATACGCAGTATTTT.

The J gene is TRBJ1-1, the V gene TRBV27; D call uncertain. The V end was cut by 2 bases, the J end by 6 bases, with 10 bases between. The germline gives CDR1 MNHEY, CDR2 SMNVEV (reference sequence). This CDR3 contains 13 residues. CDR3 residues: CASSLMALSEAFF. CDR3 DNA: TGTGCCAGCAGTTTAATGGCCCTCTCTGAAGCTTTCTTT.

This clone has a single count. The V and J genes are TRBV6-7 and TRBJ2-1, with D maybe TRBD2 (6 bases). TRBV6-7 is an ORF; its function is uncertain. V gave up 0 bases and J gave up 3 bases, with 12 bases separating them. There are 16 residues in the CDR3. CDR3 sequence reads: CASSYSSGDCYNEQFF. DNA for the CDR3: TGTGCCAGCAGTTACTCTTCGGGAGATTGCTACAATGAGCAGTTCTTC.